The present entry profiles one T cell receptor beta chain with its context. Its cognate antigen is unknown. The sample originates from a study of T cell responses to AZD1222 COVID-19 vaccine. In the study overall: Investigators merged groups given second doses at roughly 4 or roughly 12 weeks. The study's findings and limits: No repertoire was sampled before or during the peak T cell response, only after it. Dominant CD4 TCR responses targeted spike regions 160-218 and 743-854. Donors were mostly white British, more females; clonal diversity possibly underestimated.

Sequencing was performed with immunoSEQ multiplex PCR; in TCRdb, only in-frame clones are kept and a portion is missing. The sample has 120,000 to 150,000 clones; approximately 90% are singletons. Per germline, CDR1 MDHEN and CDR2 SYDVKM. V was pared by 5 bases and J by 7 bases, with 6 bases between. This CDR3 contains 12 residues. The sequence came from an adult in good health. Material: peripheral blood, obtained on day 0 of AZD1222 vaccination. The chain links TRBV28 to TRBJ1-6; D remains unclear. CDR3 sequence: CASSPFNSPLHF. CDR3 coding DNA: TGTGCCAGCAGTCCTTTCAATTCACCCCTCCACTTT.